The rows below give T cell receptor beta chains drawn from one sample of a study of cytomegalovirus exposure and HLA in healthy donors. This table comes from immunoSEQ multiplex PCR, and its TCRdb copy is limited to in-frame clones, with some not included. This table holds roughly 230,000 clones, 85% to 95% found once. The sequenced material came from PBMCs. Receptors were obtained from a girl under 10 years old in good health and CMV-seronegative. Each CDR3 is given with its conserved first and last residue. The order of the fields is clone size, V gene, J gene, D gene, CDR3 protein, CDR3 DNA. D genes are given only for firm matches. Size is omitted from some rows. Given values are once, few, many or a class for expanded clones.

>once|TRBV5-1|TRBJ1-1|-
CASSSGVGTEAFF
TGCGCCAGCAGCTCCGGGGTGGGCACTGAAGCTTTCTTT
>-|TRBV10-3|TRBJ1-3|-
CAITAGEGNTIYF
TGTGCCATCACCGCAGGGGAAGGAAACACCATATATTTT
>-|TRBV6-5|TRBJ1-1|-
CASSEPSWNTEAFF
TGTGCCAGCAGTGAGCCCTCTTGGAACACTGAAGCTTTCTTT
>-|TRBV15|TRBJ2-1|TRBD2
CATSRVTSGTYNEQFF
TGTGCCACCAGCAGAGTCACTAGCGGGACCTACAATGAGCAGTTCTTC
>-|TRBV9|TRBJ2-7|-
CASSVAATTEPYEQYF
TGTGCCAGCAGCGTCGCCGCCACGACAGAACCCTACGAGCAGTACTTC
>-|TRBV4-1|TRBJ2-4|-
CASSQVMMAAVAKNIQYF
TGCGCCAGCAGCCAAGTGATGATGGCCGCCGTAGCCAAAAACATTCAGTACTTC
>-|TRBV2|TRBJ2-2|TRBD2
CASSEAKAGVNTGELFF
TGTGCCAGCAGTGAAGCGAAAGCGGGGGTAAACACCGGGGAGCTGTTTTTT
>-|TRBV5-6|TRBJ1-5|-
CASSLQGLGMDQPQHF
TGTGCCAGCAGCTTACAGGGCCTCGGGATGGATCAGCCCCAGCATTTT
>-|TRBV18|TRBJ2-4|TRBD1
CASSPPGQAQNIQYF
TGTGCCAGCTCACCACCAGGACAGGCCCAAAACATTCAGTACTTC
>-|TRBV7-2|TRBJ2-1|TRBD2
CASSALPGLAGINEQFF
TGTGCCAGCAGCGCCTTGCCGGGACTAGCGGGAATTAATGAGCAGTTCTTC